Each of the 20 T cell receptor beta chains below was sequenced from the same sample in a study of T cell changes during pregnancy in multiple sclerosis. Assay: immunoSEQ multiplex PCR; the TCRdb copy retains only in-frame clones and omits some. The table shows over 50,000 clones, with about 85% occurring only once. The material was CD4+ T cells from peripheral blood mononuclear cells, obtained in the third trimester of pregnancy. The source of these receptors is a female donor with multiple sclerosis, enrolled in a pregnancy study.

Here the CDR3 DNA reads TGCGCCAGCAACTCTGGACAGGGGGCCGGGGAGCTGTTTTTT. Translation gives CASNSGQGAGELFF. This chain joins TRBV5-1 and TRBJ2-2, with 10 bases that match TRBD1. The J segment lost 6 bases and the V segment lost 6 bases, leaving 5 bases of the junction unmatched. CDR1 is SGHRS, CDR2 YFSETQ, per germline. There are 14 residues in the CDR3.

V gene TRBV18 combines with J gene TRBJ2-3; weak D call: TRBD1 (5 bases). This CDR3 spans 15 amino acids. The V gene lost 0 bases and the J gene lost 4 bases, with 11 bases spanning the gap. Germline assignment: CDR1 KGHSH and CDR2 LQKENI. CDR3 in DNA: TGTGCCAGCTCACCACCGGCAGGGCTTTCAGATACGCAGTATTTT. Encoded protein: CASSPPAGLSDTQYF. The full variable domain, its missing parts supplied by reference TRBV18 and TRBJ2-3, is NAGVMQNPRHLVRRRGQEARLRCSPMKGHSHVYWYRQLPEEGLKFMVYLQKENIIDESGMPKERFSAEFPKEGPSILRIQQVVRGDSAAYFCASSPPAGLSDTQYFGPGTRLTVL.

The chain recombines TRBV6-1 with TRBJ1-1; unclear D gene. The CDR3 has 14 residues. Germline lookup yields CDR1 MNHNS and CDR2 SASEGT. V was cut by 6 bases and J by 6 bases, with 17 bases left in between. This CDR3 is CASSLRLMVAEAFF. The CDR3 nucleotides are TGTGCCAGCAGCCTGAGGTTGATGGTAGCTGAAGCTTTCTTT.

The chain joins TRBV2 to TRBJ1-2, with D perhaps TRBD1 (5 bases). CDR3 length: 14 amino acids. From germline, CDR1 is SNHLY and CDR2 FYNNEI. V shed 2 bases and J shed 8 bases, with 15 bases lying between them. The CDR3 sequence is CASSERRGEGGYTF. The CDR3 coding sequence is TGTGCCAGCAGTGAACGGAGGGGCGAGGGAGGCTACACCTTC.

The chain is built from TRBV6-5 and TRBJ1-6; D is undetermined. In germline, CDR1 is MNHEY, CDR2 SVGAGI. The CDR3 consists of 14 residues. The germline V and J ends were trimmed by 2 bases and 10 bases, with 12 bases remaining between them. The CDR3 loop reads CASSYGTVGSPLHF. The CDR3 nucleotides read TGTGCCAGCAGTTACGGTACAGTAGGATCACCCCTCCACTTT.

This clone occurred a few times. The CDR3 sequence: CASSIEGVPTEAFF. The CDR3 nucleotides are TGTGCCAGTAGTATAGAAGGGGTTCCCACTGAAGCTTTCTTT. This chain uses TRBV19 with TRBJ1-1; a weak D match, TRBD1 (5 bases). The CDR3 sequence is 14 residues long. The V gene lost 0 bases and the J gene lost 4 bases, with 9 bases spanning the gap. Germline loops: CDR1 LNHDA, CDR2 SQIVND (reference sequence).

This chain links TRBV7-8 with TRBJ1-2; 8 nucleotides align to TRBD1. This CDR3 has 14 residues. The junction had 8 bases not matched to a gene; V was cut back by 5 bases and J by 6 bases. CDR1 is SGHVS and CDR2 is FQNEAQ in the germline V gene. CDR3: CASSHPTGVNGYTF. Written as DNA, the CDR3 is TGTGCCAGCAGCCACCCGACAGGGGTGAATGGCTACACCTTC.

The chain recombines TRBV10-2 with TRBJ1-5; D may be TRBD1 (5 bases). Germline-derived CDR1 and CDR2 are WSHSY and SAAADI. The CDR3 runs to 13 residues. V lost 2 bases and J 7 bases, leaving 9 bases between the germline ends. The DNA of the CDR3 is TGCGCCAGCAGTGAGGGGAGGGACCAGCCCCAGCATTTT. As protein: CASSEGRDQPQHF.

The J gene is TRBJ1-3, the V gene TRBV7-2, with 7 bases fitting TRBD1. Germline-derived CDR1 and CDR2 are SGHTA and FQGNSA. V lost 5 bases and J lost 2; bases outside the gene matches: 6. The CDR3 totals 15 residues. The CDR3 sequence is CASSADTGAGNTIYF. CDR3 in DNA: TGTGCCAGCAGCGCGGATACAGGGGCTGGAAACACCATATATTTT.

The chain couples TRBV5-1 to TRBJ2-1; 8 positions match TRBD1. With 6 bases clipped from V and 0 bases from J, the junction kept 5 bases outside the gene matches. Germline CDR1 reads SGHRS; CDR2 reads YFSETQ. This CDR3 is built from 15 residues. CDR3 coding DNA: TGCGCCAGCATTGGGACAGGTGCCTCCTACAATGAGCAGTTCTTC. Its protein product is CASIGTGASYNEQFF.

The chain is built from TRBV27 and TRBJ1-5, with TRBD1 matching over 12 bases. Trimming cost V 4 bases and J 6 bases; bases outside gene matches: 4. The V gene's germline CDR1 is MNHEY and CDR2 SMNVEV (reference sequence). The CDR3 has 15 residues. The CDR3 sequence: CASSSGQGAGQPQHF. CDR3 nucleotides: TGTGCCAGCAGTTCGGGACAGGGGGCAGGTCAGCCCCAGCATTTT.

The CDR3 loop reads CASSLPGAGAYNEQFF. The CDR3 DNA reads as TGCGCCAGCAGCTTGCCTGGAGCGGGTGCGTACAATGAGCAGTTCTTC. The chain employs TRBV5-1 and TRBJ2-1, with a tentative D call TRBD2 (6 bases). V lost 1 base and J 4 bases, leaving 15 bases between the germline ends. The CDR3 is 16 residues long. Germline CDR1 is SGHRS and CDR2 is YFSETQ.

This clone came up once. The CDR3 DNA is TGTGCCAGCAGCGTCCGGGACAGTCAGTACTTC. Its translation is CASSVRDSQYF. V usage is TRBV5-6 and J usage is TRBJ2-4, with 7 bases lining up with TRBD1. V lost 4 bases to trimming and J lost 12 bases; unmatched junction nucleotides: 4. The germline CDR1 and CDR2 sequences are SGHDT and YYEEEE. The CDR3 extends over 11 amino acids.

This chain joins TRBV5-1 and TRBJ2-5; maybe TRBD1 (6 bases). Germline assignment: CDR1 SGHRS and CDR2 YFSETQ. This CDR3 spans 13 amino acids. V shed 4 bases and J shed 5 bases, with 12 bases lying between them. CDR3 region: CASSTDRRETQYF. DNA of the CDR3: TGCGCCAGCAGCACCGACAGGAGGGAGACCCAGTACTTC.

The chain uses TRBV6-1 and TRBJ2-6; possible D gene TRBD1, 5 bases. Trimming pared 6 bases from V and 0 bases from J, leaving 9 bases between. This CDR3 region has 15 residues. The germline gives CDR1 MNHNS, CDR2 SASEGT. CDR3 nucleotide sequence: TGTGCCAGCAGAGGGGCCAACTCTGGGGCCAACGTCCTGACTTTC. It translates to CASRGANSGANVLTF.

The chain combines TRBV5-5 with TRBJ1-2; D not resolved. The CDR3 is 15 residues long. Germline CDR1 SGHKS, CDR2 YYEKEE (reference sequence). V gave up 0 bases and J gave up 4 bases, with 13 bases separating them. The CDR3 DNA reads TGTGCCAGCAGCTTGGGAGTGGTAGATCTCTATGGCTACACCTTC. This codes for CASSLGVVDLYGYTF.

V is TRBV4-1 and J is TRBJ2-5, with 11 bases lining up with TRBD2. CDR3 length: 16 residues. Unmatched junction bases numbered 9, after V lost 4 bases and J lost 5 bases. Germline V gene sequence: CDR1 MGHRA, CDR2 YSYEKL. CDR3 nucleotides: TGCGCCAGCAGCCCGACTAGCGGGATAGTGATCGAGACCCAGTACTTC. This encodes CASSPTSGIVIETQYF.

The chain is built from TRBV7-9 and TRBJ2-7, with 8 bases fitting TRBD1. The CDR3 consists of 17 residues. Trimming at V came to 4 bases and at J to 0 bases, leaving 11 bases not matched to a gene. In germline, CDR1 is SEHNR, CDR2 FQNEAQ (reference sequence). The CDR3 spells CASSSWGQVRSSYEQYF. The CDR3 bases are TGTGCCAGCAGCTCCTGGGGACAGGTGAGGAGCTCCTACGAGCAGTACTTC.

The J gene is TRBJ2-6, the V gene TRBV4-2; TRBD1 aligns across 7 bases. The V segment lost 0 bases and the J segment 3 bases; nucleotides outside the gene matches: 2. Germline values: CDR1 LGHNA, CDR2 YNFKEQ. The CDR3 length is 16 residues. The CDR3 reads CASSQETGDGANVLTF. The CDR3 coding sequence is TGTGCCAGCAGCCAAGAAACAGGGGATGGGGCCAACGTCCTGACTTTC.

In its sample, this clone was seen once. This chain connects TRBV5-1 to TRBJ2-7; D is undetermined. Trimming removed 5 bases from V and 0 bases from J, with 12 bases in between. Germline V CDR1 and CDR2: SGHRS, YFSETQ. The CDR3 length is 14 residues. CDR3 nucleotides: TGCGCCAGCAGACGCGAGGTTACCTCCTACGAGCAGTACTTC. As protein: CASRREVTSYEQYF.